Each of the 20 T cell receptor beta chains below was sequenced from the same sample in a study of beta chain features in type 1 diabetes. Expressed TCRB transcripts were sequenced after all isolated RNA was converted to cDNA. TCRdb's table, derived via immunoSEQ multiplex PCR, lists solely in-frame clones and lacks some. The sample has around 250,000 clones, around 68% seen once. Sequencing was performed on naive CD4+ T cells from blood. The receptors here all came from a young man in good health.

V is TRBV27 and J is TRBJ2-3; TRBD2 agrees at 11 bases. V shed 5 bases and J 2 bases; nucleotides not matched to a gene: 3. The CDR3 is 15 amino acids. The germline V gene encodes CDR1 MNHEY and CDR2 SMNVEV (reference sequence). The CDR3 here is CASSRGLAATDTQYF. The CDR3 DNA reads TGTGCCAGCAGTAGGGGACTAGCGGCCACAGATACGCAGTATTTT.

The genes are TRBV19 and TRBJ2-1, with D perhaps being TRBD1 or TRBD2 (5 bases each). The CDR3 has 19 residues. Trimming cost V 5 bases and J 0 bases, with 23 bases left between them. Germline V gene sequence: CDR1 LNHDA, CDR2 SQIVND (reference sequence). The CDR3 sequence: CASSPQGTGYLSSYNEQFF. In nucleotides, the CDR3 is TGTGCCAGTAGTCCCCAAGGGACGGGATACTTGAGCTCCTACAATGAGCAGTTCTTC.

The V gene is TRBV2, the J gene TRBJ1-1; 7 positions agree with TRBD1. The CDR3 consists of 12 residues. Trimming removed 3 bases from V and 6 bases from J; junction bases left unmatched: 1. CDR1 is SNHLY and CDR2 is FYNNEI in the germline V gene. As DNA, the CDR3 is TGTGCCAGCAGTGAGCAGGGGGCTGAAGCTTTCTTT. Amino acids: CASSEQGAEAFF.

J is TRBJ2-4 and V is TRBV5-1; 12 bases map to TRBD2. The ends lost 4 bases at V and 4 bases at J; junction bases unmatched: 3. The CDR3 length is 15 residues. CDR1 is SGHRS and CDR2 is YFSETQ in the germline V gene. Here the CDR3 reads CASSQTSGGKNIQYF. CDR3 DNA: TGCGCCAGCAGCCAGACTAGCGGGGGAAAAAACATTCAGTACTTC. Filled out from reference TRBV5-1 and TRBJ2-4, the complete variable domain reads KAGVTQTPRYLIKTRGQQVTLSCSPISGHRSVSWYQQTPGQGLQFLFEYFSETQRNKGNFPGRFSGRQFSNSRSEMNVSTLELGDSALYLCASSQTSGGKNIQYFGAGTRLSVL.

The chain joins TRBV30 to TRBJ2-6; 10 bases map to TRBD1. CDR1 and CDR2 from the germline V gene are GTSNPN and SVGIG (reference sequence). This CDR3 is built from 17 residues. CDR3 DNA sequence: TGTGCTTCCCACCCGGGACAGGGGTTGGCTGGGGCCAACGTCCTGACTTTC. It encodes CASHPGQGLAGANVLTF.

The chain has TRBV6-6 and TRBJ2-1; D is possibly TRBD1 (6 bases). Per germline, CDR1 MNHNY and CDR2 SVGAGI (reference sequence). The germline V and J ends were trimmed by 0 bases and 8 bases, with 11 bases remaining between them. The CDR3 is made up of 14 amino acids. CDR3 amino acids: CASSYSSGAHEQFF. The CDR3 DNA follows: TGTGCCAGCAGTTACTCTTCAGGGGCCCATGAGCAGTTCTTC.

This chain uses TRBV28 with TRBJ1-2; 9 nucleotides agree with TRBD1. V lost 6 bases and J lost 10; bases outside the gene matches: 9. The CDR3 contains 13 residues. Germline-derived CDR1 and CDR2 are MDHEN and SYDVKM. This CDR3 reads CASSLGTGSLYTF. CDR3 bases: TGTGCCAGCAGCCTTGGGACAGGGTCTCTCTACACCTTC.

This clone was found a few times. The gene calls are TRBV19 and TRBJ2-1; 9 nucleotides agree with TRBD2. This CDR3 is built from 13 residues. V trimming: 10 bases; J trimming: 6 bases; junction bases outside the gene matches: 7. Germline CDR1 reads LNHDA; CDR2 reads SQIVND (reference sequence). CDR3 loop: CATLGLASNEQFF. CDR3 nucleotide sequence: TGTGCCACCCTAGGACTAGCGAGCAATGAGCAGTTCTTC.

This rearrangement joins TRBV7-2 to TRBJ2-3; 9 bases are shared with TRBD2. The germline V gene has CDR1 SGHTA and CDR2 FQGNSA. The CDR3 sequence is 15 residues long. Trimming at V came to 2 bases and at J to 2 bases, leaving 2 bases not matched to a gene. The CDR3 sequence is CASSLLAGVTDTQYF. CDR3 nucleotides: TGTGCCAGCAGCTTATTAGCGGGGGTCACAGATACGCAGTATTTT.

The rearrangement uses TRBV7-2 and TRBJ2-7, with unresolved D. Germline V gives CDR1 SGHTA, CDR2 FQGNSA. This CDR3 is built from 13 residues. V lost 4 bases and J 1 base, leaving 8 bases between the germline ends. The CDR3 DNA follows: TGTGCCAGCAGCTCTCAGGCGTCCTACGAGCAGTACTTC. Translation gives CASSSQASYEQYF.

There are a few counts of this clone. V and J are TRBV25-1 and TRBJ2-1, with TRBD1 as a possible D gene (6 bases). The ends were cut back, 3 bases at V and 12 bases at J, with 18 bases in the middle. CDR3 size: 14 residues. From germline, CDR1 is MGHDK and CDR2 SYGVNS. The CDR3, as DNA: TGTGCCAGCAGTGAGGTGGGGGCCCTCCGTGGGCAGTTCTTC. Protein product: CASSEVGALRGQFF.

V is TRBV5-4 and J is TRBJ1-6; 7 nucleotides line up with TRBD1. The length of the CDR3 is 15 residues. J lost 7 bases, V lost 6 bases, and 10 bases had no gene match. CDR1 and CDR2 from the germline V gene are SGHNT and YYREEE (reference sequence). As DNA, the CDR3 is TGTGCCAGCACGCGGACAGGCCCGAGGAATTCACCCCTCCACTTT. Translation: CASTRTGPRNSPLHF.

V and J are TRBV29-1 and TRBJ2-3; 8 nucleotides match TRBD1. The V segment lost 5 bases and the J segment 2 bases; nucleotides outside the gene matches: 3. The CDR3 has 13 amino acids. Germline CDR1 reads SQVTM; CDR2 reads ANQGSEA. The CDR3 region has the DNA TGCAGCGTTCAGGGGGCCTCCACAGATACGCAGTATTTT. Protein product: CSVQGASTDTQYF.

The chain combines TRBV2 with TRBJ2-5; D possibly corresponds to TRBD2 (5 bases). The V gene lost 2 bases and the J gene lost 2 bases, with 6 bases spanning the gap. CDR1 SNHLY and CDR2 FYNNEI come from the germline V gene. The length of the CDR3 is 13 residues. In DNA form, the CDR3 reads TGTGCCAGCAGTGAACGGGATCAAGAGACCCAGTACTTC. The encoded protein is CASSERDQETQYF.

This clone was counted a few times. This chain's CDR3 is CSSKDSNTDTQYF. DNA of the CDR3: TGCAGCTCAAAAGACAGCAATACAGATACGCAGTATTTT. The chain combines TRBV29-1 with TRBJ2-3, with a tentative D call TRBD1 (5 bases). The CDR3 runs 13 residues. Germline V gives CDR1 SQVTM, CDR2 ANQGSEA. Trimming left V 8 bases short and J 3 bases short, with 15 bases between.

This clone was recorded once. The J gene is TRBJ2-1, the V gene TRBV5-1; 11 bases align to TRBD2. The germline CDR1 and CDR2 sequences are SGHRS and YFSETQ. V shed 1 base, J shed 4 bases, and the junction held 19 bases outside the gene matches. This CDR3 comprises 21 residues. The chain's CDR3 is CASSLSTSGTFTYRDYNEQFF. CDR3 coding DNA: TGCGCCAGCAGCTTGTCGACTAGCGGGACCTTCACGTACCGGGATTACAATGAGCAGTTCTTC.

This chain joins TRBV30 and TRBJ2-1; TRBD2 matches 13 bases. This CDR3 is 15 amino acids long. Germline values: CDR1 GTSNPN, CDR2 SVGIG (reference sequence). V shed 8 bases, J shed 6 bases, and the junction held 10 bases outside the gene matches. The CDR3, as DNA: TGTGCCCATGAGTCTGGACTAGCGGGAGTCAATGAGCAGTTCTTC. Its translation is CAHESGLAGVNEQFF.

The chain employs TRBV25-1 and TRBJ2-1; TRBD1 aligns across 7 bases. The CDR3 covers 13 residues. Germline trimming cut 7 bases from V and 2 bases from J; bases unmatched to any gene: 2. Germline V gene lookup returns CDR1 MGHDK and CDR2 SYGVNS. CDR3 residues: CASNGQAYNEQFF. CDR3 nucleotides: TGTGCCAGCAACGGACAGGCCTACAATGAGCAGTTCTTC.

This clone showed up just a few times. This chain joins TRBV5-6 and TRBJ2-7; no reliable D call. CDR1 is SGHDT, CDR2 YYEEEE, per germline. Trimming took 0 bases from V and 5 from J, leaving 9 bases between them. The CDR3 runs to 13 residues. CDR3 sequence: CASSLGLGNEQYF. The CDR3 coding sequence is TGTGCCAGCAGCTTGGGGTTGGGGAACGAGCAGTACTTC.

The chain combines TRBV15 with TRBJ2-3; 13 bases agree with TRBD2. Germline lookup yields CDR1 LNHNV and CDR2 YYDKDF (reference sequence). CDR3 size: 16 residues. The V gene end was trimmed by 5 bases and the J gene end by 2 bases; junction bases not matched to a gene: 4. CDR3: CATSRGLAGDTDTQYF. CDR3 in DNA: TGTGCCACCAGCCGCGGACTAGCGGGGGACACAGATACGCAGTATTTT. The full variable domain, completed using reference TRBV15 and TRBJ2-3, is DAMVIQNPRYQVTQFGKPVTLSCSQTLNHNVMYWYQQKSSQAPKLLFHYYDKDFNNEADTPDNFQSRRPNTSFCFLDIRSPGLGDTAMYLCATSRGLAGDTDTQYFGPGTRLTVL.